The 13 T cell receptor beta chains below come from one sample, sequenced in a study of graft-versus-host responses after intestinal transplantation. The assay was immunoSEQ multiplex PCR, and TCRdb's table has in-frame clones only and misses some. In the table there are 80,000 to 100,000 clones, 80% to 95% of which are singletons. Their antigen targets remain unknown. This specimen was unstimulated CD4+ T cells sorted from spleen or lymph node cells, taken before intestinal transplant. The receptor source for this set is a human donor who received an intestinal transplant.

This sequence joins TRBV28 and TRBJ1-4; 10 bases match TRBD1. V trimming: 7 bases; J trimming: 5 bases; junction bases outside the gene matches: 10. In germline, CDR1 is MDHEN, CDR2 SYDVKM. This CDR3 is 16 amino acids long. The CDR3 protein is CASTRTGGILNEKLFF. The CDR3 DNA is TGTGCCAGCACCCGGACAGGGGGGATACTCAATGAAAAACTGTTTTTT.

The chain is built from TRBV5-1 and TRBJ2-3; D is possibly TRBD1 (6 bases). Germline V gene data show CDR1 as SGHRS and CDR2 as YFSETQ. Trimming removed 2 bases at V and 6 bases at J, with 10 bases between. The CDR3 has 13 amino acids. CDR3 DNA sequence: TGCGCCAGCAGCTTAACAGGGCCCGATACGCAGTATTTT. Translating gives CASSLTGPDTQYF. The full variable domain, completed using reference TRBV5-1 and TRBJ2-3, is KAGVTQTPRYLIKTRGQQVTLSCSPISGHRSVSWYQQTPGQGLQFLFEYFSETQRNKGNFPGRFSGRQFSNSRSEMNVSTLELGDSALYLCASSLTGPDTQYFGPGTRLTVL.

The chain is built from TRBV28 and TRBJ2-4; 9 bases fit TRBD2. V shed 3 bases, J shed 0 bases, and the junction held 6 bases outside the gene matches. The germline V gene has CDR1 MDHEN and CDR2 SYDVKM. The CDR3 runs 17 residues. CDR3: CASSLTSGSLAKNIQYF. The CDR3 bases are TGTGCCAGCAGTTTGACTAGCGGATCGTTAGCCAAAAACATTCAGTACTTC. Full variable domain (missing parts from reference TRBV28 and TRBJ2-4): DVKVTQSSRYLVKRTGEKVFLECVQDMDHENMFWYRQDPGLGLRLIYFSYDVKMKEKGDIPEGYSVSREKKERFSLILESASTNQTSMYLCASSLTSGSLAKNIQYFGAGTRLSVL.

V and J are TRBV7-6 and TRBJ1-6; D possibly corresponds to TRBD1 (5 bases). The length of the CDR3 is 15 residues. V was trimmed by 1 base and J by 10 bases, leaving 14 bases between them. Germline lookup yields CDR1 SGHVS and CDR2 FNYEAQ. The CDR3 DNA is TGTGCCAGCAGCTTAGTTGGGGGGACCCCCTCACCCCTCCACTTT. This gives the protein CASSLVGGTPSPLHF.

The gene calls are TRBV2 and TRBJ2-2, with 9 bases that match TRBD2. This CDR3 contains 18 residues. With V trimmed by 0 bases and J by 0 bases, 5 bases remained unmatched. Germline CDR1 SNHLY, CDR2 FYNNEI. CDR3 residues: CASSEAREGLTNTGELFF. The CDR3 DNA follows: TGTGCCAGCAGTGAAGCGCGGGAGGGACTTACGAACACCGGGGAGCTGTTTTTT.

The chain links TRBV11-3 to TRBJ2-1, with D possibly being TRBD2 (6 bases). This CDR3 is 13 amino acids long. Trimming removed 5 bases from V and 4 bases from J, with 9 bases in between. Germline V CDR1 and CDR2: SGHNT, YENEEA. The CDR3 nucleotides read TGTGCCAGCAGCGGGACTGGGTACAATGAGCAGTTCTTC. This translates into CASSGTGYNEQFF.

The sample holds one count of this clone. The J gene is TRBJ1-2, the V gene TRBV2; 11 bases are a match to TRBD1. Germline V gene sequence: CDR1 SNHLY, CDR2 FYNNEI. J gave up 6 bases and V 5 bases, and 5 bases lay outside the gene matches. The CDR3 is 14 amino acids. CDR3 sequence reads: CASSPGTGGNGYTF. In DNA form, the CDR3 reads TGTGCCAGCAGTCCCGGGACAGGGGGAAATGGCTACACCTTC.

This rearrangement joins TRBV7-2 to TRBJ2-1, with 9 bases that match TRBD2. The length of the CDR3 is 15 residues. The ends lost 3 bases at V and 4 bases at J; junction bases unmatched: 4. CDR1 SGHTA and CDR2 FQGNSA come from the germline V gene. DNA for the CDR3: TGTGCCAGCAGCTTTTTCACTAGCGGGTACAATGAGCAGTTCTTC. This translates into CASSFFTSGYNEQFF.

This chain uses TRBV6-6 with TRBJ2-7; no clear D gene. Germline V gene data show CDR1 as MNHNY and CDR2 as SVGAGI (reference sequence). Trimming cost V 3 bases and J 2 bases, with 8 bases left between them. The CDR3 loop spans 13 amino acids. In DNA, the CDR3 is TGTGCCAGCAGTTATGGCCGAACCTACGAGCAGTACTTC. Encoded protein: CASSYGRTYEQYF.

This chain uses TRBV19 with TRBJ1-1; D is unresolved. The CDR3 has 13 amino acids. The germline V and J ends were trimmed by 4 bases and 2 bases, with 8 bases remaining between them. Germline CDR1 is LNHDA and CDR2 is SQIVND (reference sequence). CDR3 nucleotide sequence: TGTGCCAGTAGTAAGACACTTAACACTGAAGCTTTCTTT. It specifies CASSKTLNTEAFF.

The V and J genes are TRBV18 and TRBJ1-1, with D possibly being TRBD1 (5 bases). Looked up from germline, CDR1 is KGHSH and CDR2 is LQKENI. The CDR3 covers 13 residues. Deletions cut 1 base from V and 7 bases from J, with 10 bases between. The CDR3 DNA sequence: TGTGCCAGCTCACCACTGACAGCCCTTGAAGCTTTCTTT. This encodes CASSPLTALEAFF.

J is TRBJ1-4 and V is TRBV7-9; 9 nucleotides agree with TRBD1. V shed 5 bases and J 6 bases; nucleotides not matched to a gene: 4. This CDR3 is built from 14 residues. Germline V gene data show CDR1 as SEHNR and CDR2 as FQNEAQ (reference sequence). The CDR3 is CASSQDRGYEKLFF. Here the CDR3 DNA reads TGTGCCAGCAGCCAGGACAGGGGTTATGAAAAACTGTTTTTT.

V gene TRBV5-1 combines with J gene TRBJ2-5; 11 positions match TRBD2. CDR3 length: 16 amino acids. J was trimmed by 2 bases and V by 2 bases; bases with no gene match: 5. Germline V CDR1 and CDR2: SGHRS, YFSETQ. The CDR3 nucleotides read TGCGCCAGCAGCTTCGCGACTAGCGGGACTCAAGAGACCCAGTACTTC. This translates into CASSFATSGTQETQYF. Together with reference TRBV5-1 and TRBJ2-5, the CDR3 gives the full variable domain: KAGVTQTPRYLIKTRGQQVTLSCSPISGHRSVSWYQQTPGQGLQFLFEYFSETQRNKGNFPGRFSGRQFSNSRSEMNVSTLELGDSALYLCASSFATSGTQETQYFGPGTRLLVL.